The 13 T cell receptor beta chains below were found in one sample sequenced in a study of blood T cell repertoires in COVID-19. TCRdb's copy holds only in-frame clones and misses some; the assay was immunoSEQ multiplex PCR. The sample has 70,000 to 100,000 clones; approximately 71% are singletons. Sequenced material: peripheral blood. These receptors all stem from a woman aged 45-65 years with acute or convalescent COVID-19.

The chain combines TRBV5-4 with TRBJ2-1, with 8 bases that match TRBD2. The J segment lost 0 bases and the V segment lost 3 bases, leaving 8 bases of the junction unmatched. Germline lookup yields CDR1 SGHNT and CDR2 YYREEE (reference sequence). There are 17 residues in the CDR3. The CDR3 DNA follows: TGTGCCAGCAGCTCGGTGACTAGCGCGAGCTCCTACAATGAGCAGTTCTTC. It encodes CASSSVTSASSYNEQFF.

The genes are TRBV7-9 and TRBJ1-2, with unresolved D. This CDR3 has 15 residues. The V end lost 6 bases, the J end lost 6 bases, and 20 bases lay between the germline ends. The germline gives CDR1 SEHNR, CDR2 FQNEAQ (reference sequence). The CDR3 reads CASSFWGDGLDGYTF. CDR3 in DNA: TGTGCCAGCAGTTTTTGGGGAGATGGTCTGGATGGCTACACCTTC.

The rearrangement joins TRBV7-2 to TRBJ1-2; D gene unclear. Germline V gene lookup returns CDR1 SGHTA and CDR2 FQGNSA. The CDR3 runs to 13 residues. Trimming pared 5 bases from V and 0 bases from J, leaving 7 bases between. This chain's CDR3 is CASSTVSNYGYTF. The CDR3 DNA reads as TGTGCCAGCAGCACAGTTTCTAACTATGGCTACACCTTC.

A single count supports this clone. The J gene is TRBJ1-1, the V gene TRBV4-3, with TRBD1 identical over 7 bases. V gave up 3 bases and J gave up 11 bases; unmatched junction bases: 9. Per the germline V gene, CDR1 is LGHNA and CDR2 is YSLEER. The CDR3 is made up of 13 amino acids. This chain's CDR3 is CASSQYIGQDAFF. CDR3 nucleotides: TGCGCCAGCAGCCAGTACATTGGACAGGACGCTTTCTTT.

This clone was recorded a few times. The J gene is TRBJ1-4, the V gene TRBV18; tentative D call: TRBD1 (5 bases). Germline V CDR1 and CDR2: KGHSH, LQKENI. The germline V and J ends were trimmed by 0 bases and 7 bases, with 6 bases remaining between them. The CDR3 is 13 amino acids. The CDR3 spells CASSPPGVEKLFF. The CDR3 DNA is TGTGCCAGCTCACCACCAGGGGTTGAAAAACTGTTTTTT.

The chain joins TRBV5-1 to TRBJ2-7, with 9 bases matching TRBD2. This CDR3 region has 16 residues. The trim removed 4 bases at V and 6 bases at J, leaving 14 bases unmatched. Germline-derived CDR1 and CDR2 are SGHRS and YFSETQ. CDR3 region: CASSPSRGGGAIEQYF. For the CDR3, the DNA is TGCGCCAGCAGCCCCAGCCGAGGCGGGGGGGCGATCGAGCAGTACTTC. The full variable domain, with the rest looked up from reference TRBV5-1 and TRBJ2-7, is KAGVTQTPRYLIKTRGQQVTLSCSPISGHRSVSWYQQTPGQGLQFLFEYFSETQRNKGNFPGRFSGRQFSNSRSEMNVSTLELGDSALYLCASSPSRGGGAIEQYFGPGTRLTVT.

J is TRBJ1-3 and V is TRBV5-6, with a weak D call TRBD1 (5 bases). The CDR3 consists of 16 residues. CDR1 and CDR2 from the germline V gene are SGHDT and YYEEEE. Trimming took off 5 bases at V and 0 bases at J, with 15 bases between the two ends. CDR3 nucleotide sequence: TGTGCCAGCAGTTACTCAGGGCTTAACTCTGGAAACACCATATATTTT. Translating gives CASSYSGLNSGNTIYF.

In DNA form, the CDR3 reads TGTGCCAGCAGTTTCGACATTAACTACGAGCAGTACTTC. Its protein product is CASSFDINYEQYF. The J gene is TRBJ2-7, the V gene TRBV28; D remains unclear. There are 13 residues in the CDR3. V was cut by 3 bases and J by 3 bases, with 9 bases left in between. In germline, CDR1 is MDHEN, CDR2 SYDVKM.

This chain links TRBV28 with TRBJ1-1; 9 nucleotides agree with TRBD1. The germline V gene has CDR1 MDHEN and CDR2 SYDVKM. V was pared by 5 bases and J by 3 bases, with 16 bases of the junction left unmatched. There are 18 residues in the CDR3. In DNA, the CDR3 is TGTGCCAGCAGTCCCCCGGGACAGGGCTATGCTGATTACACTGAAGCTTTCTTT. Encoded protein: CASSPPGQGYADYTEAFF.

CDR3 nucleotide sequence: TGCGCCAGCAGTGAGGGCAGGGGAGGGAGTCAGCCCCAGCATTTT. Amino acid sequence: CASSEGRGGSQPQHF. The rearrangement uses TRBV10-2 and TRBJ1-5, with D possibly being TRBD1 (6 bases). The V end lost 2 bases, the J end lost 6 bases, and 14 bases lay between the germline ends. The CDR3 contains 15 residues. Germline-derived CDR1 and CDR2 are WSHSY and SAAADI.

The chain employs TRBV7-3 and TRBJ2-1; D is perhaps TRBD2 (5 bases). There are 12 residues in the CDR3. Looked up from germline, CDR1 is SGHTA and CDR2 is FQGTGA. Trimming took off 5 bases at V and 8 bases at J, with 10 bases between the two ends. CDR3 coding DNA: TGTGCCAGCAGCGAAAATAGCGATGAGCAGTTCTTC. Protein: CASSENSDEQFF.

This clone has only one observation. This chain joins TRBV19 and TRBJ2-7, with D possibly being TRBD2 (6 bases). Germline V CDR1 and CDR2: LNHDA, SQIVND (reference sequence). V was shortened by 5 bases and J by 1 base, with 9 bases between the two germline ends. The CDR3 runs to 13 residues. CDR3 residues: CASSRGLSYEQYF. In nucleotides, the CDR3 is TGTGCCAGTAGTCGGGGGTTGTCCTACGAGCAGTACTTC. The entire variable domain, with the rest obtained from reference TRBV19 and TRBJ2-7, is as follows: DGGITQSPKYLFRKEGQNVTLSCEQNLNHDAMYWYRQDPGQGLRLIYYSQIVNDFQKGDIAEGYSVSREKKESFPLTVTSAQKNPTAFYLCASSRGLSYEQYFGPGTRLTVT.

The chain uses TRBV19 and TRBJ1-2; D gene unclear. Between the trimmed V and J ends, which lost 5 bases and 4 bases, there was a span of 11 bases. The CDR3 length is 13 residues. Germline V gives CDR1 LNHDA, CDR2 SQIVND (reference sequence). CDR3 sequence reads: CASSLRESYGYTF. CDR3 coding DNA: TGTGCCAGTAGTCTACGGGAGAGCTATGGCTACACCTTC.